The rows below give T cell receptor beta chains drawn from one sample of a study of T cells in lung cancer brain metastases. Method: immunoSEQ multiplex PCR; TCRdb's copy keeps in-frame clones and lacks some. The table lists roughly 5,000 clones, 84% of them singletons. Sequencing was carried out using tumor tissue from the primary lung tumor. The source is a woman aged 45-60 years with non-small cell lung cancer. Each CDR3 is given with its conserved first and last residue. The D gene is left open where the match is weak. Expanded clones get a size class; other rows say once, few or many, or leave the size out.

d_call,j_call,v_call,clone_size,cdr3_nt,cdr3_aa
.,TRBJ1-4,TRBV2,.,TGTGCCAGCAGGGGGGGTGGCACTGAAAAACTGTTTTTT,CASRGGGTEKLFF
TRBD2,TRBJ2-5,TRBV2,.,TGTGCCAGCAGTGCTAGCGGGGGGGAAGAGACCCAGTACTTC,CASSASGGEETQYF
.,TRBJ1-2,TRBV4-1,.,TGCGCCAGCAGCCAAGCCGGGGGTGGGGTACAGCGGGGCTACACCTTC,CASSQAGGGVQRGYTF
TRBD1,TRBJ2-4,TRBV5-6,.,TGTGCCAGCAGCCAGGACAGGGGGAGGAACATTCAGTACTTC,CASSQDRGRNIQYF
.,TRBJ2-6,TRBV6-4,.,TGTGCCAGCAGTGATAGGGCCAGCTCTGGGGCCAACGTCCTGATTTTC,CASSDRASSGANVLIF
TRBD1,TRBJ1-1,TRBV5-1,.,TGCGCCAGCAGCGGCTCCGGGACAGAGAACACTGAAGCTTTCTTT,CASSGSGTENTEAFF
TRBD1,TRBJ1-3,TRBV6-6,.,TGTGCCAGCAGGATGGGACAGCTCTCTGGAAACACCATATATTTT,CASRMGQLSGNTIYF
.,TRBJ2-3,TRBV19,.,TGTGCCAGTAGTTCAATCACCTCTTACGGCGGAGATACGCAGTATTTT,CASSSITSYGGDTQYF
TRBD1,TRBJ1-1,TRBV7-8,.,TGTGCCAGCAGCTTAGACAGGGGGCTGGGCACTGAAGCTTTCTTT,CASSLDRGLGTEAFF
TRBD1,TRBJ2-7,TRBV7-9,.,TGTGCCAGCCGGGACAGTCTCTCCTACGAGCAGTACTTC,CASRDSLSYEQYF
.,TRBJ1-3,TRBV5-8,few,TGTGCCAGCAGCTTGATGGCGGGAATCTCTGGAAACACCATATATTTT,CASSLMAGISGNTIYF
TRBD1,TRBJ2-3,TRBV30,.,TGTGCCTGGAGTCCGGGACAGGGTAGCACAGATACGCAGTATTTT,CAWSPGQGSTDTQYF
.,TRBJ2-3,TRBV29-1,.,TGCAGCGTTGAAGGTGGCAGTGCGGATACGCAGTATTTT,CSVEGGSADTQYF
.,TRBJ2-2,TRBV7-9,.,TGTGCCAGCAGTCGTGGACATCAGAACACCGGGGAGCTGTTTTTT,CASSRGHQNTGELFF
.,TRBJ1-2,TRBV20-1,.,TGCAGTGCTAGGCCCACCTATGGCTACACCTTC,CSARPTYGYTF
.,TRBJ1-2,TRBV7-6,.,TGTGCCAGCAGCCCTCAGGAGTACTATGGCTACATCTTC,CASSPQEYYGYIF
.,TRBJ1-1,TRBV5-1,.,TGCGCCACCTCTCAAGTTGGCGGTCAAGCTTTCTTT,CATSQVGGQAFF
.,TRBJ1-1,TRBV6-1,.,TGTGCCAGCAGTGGTCGAATTGACACTGAAGCTTTCTTT,CASSGRIDTEAFF
.,TRBJ1-1,TRBV30,.,TGTGCCTGGAGTGGCGCGGGGGAGAGGTTGTTTGGCACTGAAGCTTTCTTT,CAWSGAGERLFGTEAFF
.,TRBJ2-4,TRBV9,.,TGTGCCAGCAGCGTTGGGGATGGTGATAGTTTGAACATTCAGTACTTC,CASSVGDGDSLNIQYF
TRBD1,TRBJ1-2,TRBV9,once,TGTGCCAGCAGCACCCAGGACAGGGGACATGGCTACACCTTC,CASSTQDRGHGYTF
.,TRBJ1-2,TRBV15,.,TGTGCCACCAGCAGTGCCCGGGGCGTTAACTATGGCTACACCTTC,CATSSARGVNYGYTF
.,TRBJ1-2,TRBV10-3,.,TGTGCCATCAGTGACAGGGTGGTCTATGGCTACACCTTC,CAISDRVVYGYTF
.,TRBJ2-6,TRBV6-4,few,TGTGCCAGCAGTCGGGAAGGCTCACGACAAAGTCGGGCCAACGTCCTGACTTTC,CASSREGSRQSRANVLTF
.,TRBJ2-2,TRBV27,.,TGTGCCAGCAGTACGACCGGGACAGCGGGCACCGGGGAGCTGTTTTTT,CASSTTGTAGTGELFF
.,TRBJ1-1,TRBV5-1,few,TGCGCCAGCAGCGTCGGATTTAACACTGAAGCTTTCTTT,CASSVGFNTEAFF
.,TRBJ2-1,TRBV13,.,TGTGCCAGCAGCTTTAGCGAAGCCAATGAGCAGTTCTTC,CASSFSEANEQFF
.,TRBJ2-1,TRBV2,.,TGTGCCAGCGAAAGGGACTCCTCCTACAATGAGCAGTTCTTC,CASERDSSYNEQFF
.,TRBJ1-4,TRBV2,.,TGTGCCAGCACGGGGGCGGCCGCAACTAATGAAAAACTGTTTTTT,CASTGAAATNEKLFF
.,TRBJ2-3,TRBV14,.,TGTGCCAGCAGCCAATTCGGAGATACGCAGTATTTT,CASSQFGDTQYF
.,TRBJ2-7,TRBV7-8,.,TGTGCCAGCAGCTTAGCCACAGGGTTTCAGTCCTACGAGCAGTACTTC,CASSLATGFQSYEQYF
.,TRBJ1-2,TRBV5-1,.,TGCGCCAGCAGCTCGAGTCCGGACAACTATGGCTACACCTTC,CASSSSPDNYGYTF
TRBD2,TRBJ2-3,TRBV19,.,TGTGCCAGTAGTATCGCGGGGGGACCAGATACGCAGTATTTT,CASSIAGGPDTQYF
.,TRBJ1-1,TRBV5-1,.,TGCGCCAGCAGCGCCCTGGGACGGACGAACACTGAAGCTTTCTTT,CASSALGRTNTEAFF
TRBD2,TRBJ2-4,TRBV28,.,TGTGCCAGCAGTACCCTAGCGGAGGGCGCAAGTAACATTCAGTACTTC,CASSTLAEGASNIQYF
.,TRBJ1-1,TRBV15,.,TGTGCCACCAGTATCGGGGGCTCGGTGACTGAAGCTTTCTTT,CATSIGGSVTEAFF
.,TRBJ2-1,TRBV18,.,TGTGCCAGCTCACCAGGGGCTACCGTGACCTACAATGAGCAGTTCTTC,CASSPGATVTYNEQFF
.,TRBJ1-2,TRBV30,.,TGTGCCTGGAGTGTACGTCCTCCCCGGGGGTATGGCTACACCTTC,CAWSVRPPRGYGYTF
.,TRBJ1-1,TRBV5-1,few,TGCGCCAGCAGCAGCCGGGGACCAGGGTCCTCTGAAGCTTTCTTT,CASSSRGPGSSEAFF
TRBD2,TRBJ2-5,TRBV7-7,.,TGTGCTAGCAGCTTCGGACTAGCCTTTGGGGAGACCCAGTACTTC,CASSFGLAFGETQYF
.,TRBJ2-7,TRBV7-6,once,TGTGCCAGCAGCTTAGTGGCAGGGCCCTCCTCCGAGCAGTACTTC,CASSLVAGPSSEQYF
TRBD1,TRBJ1-5,TRBV30,.,TGTGCCTGGAGTGGACAGGGGGGCAATCAGCCCCAGCATTTT,CAWSGQGGNQPQHF
.,TRBJ2-2,TRBV30,.,TGTGCCTGGGCACCTCTGCGGGGGAACACCGGGGAGCTGTTTTTT,CAWAPLRGNTGELFF
TRBD2,TRBJ2-3,TRBV2,.,TGTGCCAGCAGTGGCCCCCTATCTAAGACTAGCGGGGGCCCAGATACGCAGTATTTT,CASSGPLSKTSGGPDTQYF
TRBD2,TRBJ2-1,TRBV10-2,.,TGCGCCAGCAGTGGGGATACGGGAGGGCGTTACAATGAGCAGTTCTTC,CASSGDTGGRYNEQFF
.,TRBJ2-1,TRBV2,.,TGTGCCAACGAAGAGCTTCCCCCCAATGAGCAGTTCTTC,CANEELPPNEQFF
.,TRBJ2-1,TRBV10-3,.,TGTGCCATCAGTGAGGGGGGGAATGAGCAGTTCTTC,CAISEGGNEQFF
.,TRBJ1-1,TRBV5-1,once,TGCGCCAGCAGCCCCGAGCGAAACACTGAAGCTTTCTTT,CASSPERNTEAFF
.,TRBJ2-1,TRBV11-1,once,TGTGCCAGCAGCTTATCGGTGGCTTTGAGCTCCTACAATGAGCAGTTCTTC,CASSLSVALSSYNEQFF
.,TRBJ1-2,TRBV6-5,.,TGTGCCAGCAGTCCTACAGGGTCCAACTATGGCTACACCTTC,CASSPTGSNYGYTF
TRBD2,TRBJ2-3,TRBV5-1,few,TGCGCCAGCAGCTTACTAGCGGGTTCGCCAGATACGCAGTATTTT,CASSLLAGSPDTQYF
.,TRBJ2-1,TRBV25-1,.,TGTGCCAGCAGTGTAGGTCGACAACGCAATGAGCAGTTCTTC,CASSVGRQRNEQFF
.,TRBJ1-3,TRBV30,once,TGTGCCTGGACCGGGCCCGCCCGTGACAACACCATATATTTT,CAWTGPARDNTIYF
.,TRBJ2-3,TRBV11-2,.,TGTGCCAGCAGCTTAATGACAGATACGCAGTATTTT,CASSLMTDTQYF